The sample holds a few counts of the clone carrying this T cell receptor beta chain. As yet, its antigen is unknown. After removal of 2 bases from V and 4 bases from J, the junction contained 12 bases not matched to a gene. The CDR3 covers 17 residues. CDR1 is SGHTA, CDR2 FQGNSA, per germline. This entry belongs to a study of CD8 T cells in ankylosing spondylitis. TCRdb re-analysed the 5' RACE reads in MiXCR, keeping a single row per CDR3 protein. The table lists 100,000 to 150,000 distinct CDR3 sequences, under 20% of them singletons, with 25% to 40% in the top ten. Whole-study findings and limits: The study looked at matched synovial fluid samples from ankylosing spondylitis patients. Disease-linked clones were reported to be significantly enriched there. Disease-associated clones were CD8+ and fairly uncommon in peripheral blood. Eight or nine highly homologous variants made up a TCR beta motif that seemed to typify ankylosing spondylitis blood. Existing reports had already noted some motif variants in reactive arthritis synovial fluid and blood.

Sequencing input: blood, either unsorted or a sorted T cell fraction (not recorded which). The rearrangement uses TRBV7-2 and TRBJ2-3; 7 positions match TRBD2. This TCR was recovered from a male donor with ankylosing spondylitis. For the CDR3, the DNA is TGTGCCAGCAGCTTATTCGGCGGGAGTATCCCTGCAGATACGCAGTATTTT. Encoded protein: CASSLFGGSIPADTQYF.